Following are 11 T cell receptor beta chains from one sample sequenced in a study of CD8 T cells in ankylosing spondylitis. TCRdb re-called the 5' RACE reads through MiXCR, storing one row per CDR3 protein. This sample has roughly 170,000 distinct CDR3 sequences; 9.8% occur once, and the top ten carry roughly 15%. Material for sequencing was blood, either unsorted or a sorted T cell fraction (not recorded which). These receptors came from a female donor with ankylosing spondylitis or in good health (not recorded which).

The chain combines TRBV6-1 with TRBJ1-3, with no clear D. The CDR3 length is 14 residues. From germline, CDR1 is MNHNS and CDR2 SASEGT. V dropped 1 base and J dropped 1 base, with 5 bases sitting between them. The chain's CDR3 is CASSEGGSGNTIYF. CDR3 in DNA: TGTGCCAGCAGTGAAGGCGGATCTGGAAACACCATATATTTT.

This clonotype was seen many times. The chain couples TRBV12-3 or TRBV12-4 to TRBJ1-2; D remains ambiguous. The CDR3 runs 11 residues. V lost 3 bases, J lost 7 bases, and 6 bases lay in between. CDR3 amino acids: CASSFPPGYTF. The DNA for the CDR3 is TGTGCCAGCAGTTTCCCCCCTGGCTACACCTTC.

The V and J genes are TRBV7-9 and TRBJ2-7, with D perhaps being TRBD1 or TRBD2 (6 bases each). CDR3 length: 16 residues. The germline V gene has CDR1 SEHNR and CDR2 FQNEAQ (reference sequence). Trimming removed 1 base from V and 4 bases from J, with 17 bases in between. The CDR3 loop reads CASSLGVGGLGYEQYF. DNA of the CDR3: TGTGCCAGCAGCTTAGGAGTCGGGGGCTTAGGGTACGAGCAGTACTTC.

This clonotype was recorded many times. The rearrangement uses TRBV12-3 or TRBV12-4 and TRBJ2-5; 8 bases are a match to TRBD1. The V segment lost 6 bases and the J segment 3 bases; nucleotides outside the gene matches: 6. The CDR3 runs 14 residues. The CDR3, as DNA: TGTGCCAGCAGATCCGACAGGGGCGAAGAGACCCAGTACTTC. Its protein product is CASRSDRGEETQYF.

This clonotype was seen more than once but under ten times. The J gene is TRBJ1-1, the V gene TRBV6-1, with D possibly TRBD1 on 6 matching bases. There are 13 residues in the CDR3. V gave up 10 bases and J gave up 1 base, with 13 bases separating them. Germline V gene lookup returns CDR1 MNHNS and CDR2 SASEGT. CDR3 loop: CATVGGQNTEAFF. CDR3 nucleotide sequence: TGTGCCACCGTCGGGGGGCAGAACACTGAAGCTTTCTTT.

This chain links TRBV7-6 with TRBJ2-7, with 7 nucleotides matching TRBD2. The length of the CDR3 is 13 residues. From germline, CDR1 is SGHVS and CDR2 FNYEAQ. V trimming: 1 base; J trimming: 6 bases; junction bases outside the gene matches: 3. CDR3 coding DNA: TGTGCCAGCAGCTTAGAGCCGGGGGGCGAGCAGTACTTC. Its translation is CASSLEPGGEQYF.

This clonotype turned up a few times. The CDR3 loop reads CASSPSQGNSPKYGYTF. Here the CDR3 DNA reads TGCGCCAGCAGCCCATCACAGGGAAATAGCCCCAAATATGGCTACACCTTC. The chain links TRBV4-3 to TRBJ1-2; weak D call: TRBD1 (6 bases). Trimming removed 4 bases at V and 5 bases at J, with 23 bases between. The germline gives CDR1 LGHNA, CDR2 YSLEER. CDR3 length equals 17 residues.

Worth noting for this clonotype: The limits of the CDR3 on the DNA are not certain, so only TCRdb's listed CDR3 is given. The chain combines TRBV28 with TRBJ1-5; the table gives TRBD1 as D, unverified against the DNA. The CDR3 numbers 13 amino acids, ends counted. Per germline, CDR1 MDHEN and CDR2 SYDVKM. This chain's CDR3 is CASRRPLCQPQHF.

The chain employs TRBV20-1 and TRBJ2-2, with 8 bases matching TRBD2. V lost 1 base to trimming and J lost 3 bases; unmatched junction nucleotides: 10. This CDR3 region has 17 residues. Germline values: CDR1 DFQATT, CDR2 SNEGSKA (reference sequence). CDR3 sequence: CSARASVEREYTGELFF. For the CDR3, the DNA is TGCAGTGCTAGAGCCTCTGTCGAGCGGGAGTACACCGGGGAGCTGTTTTTT.

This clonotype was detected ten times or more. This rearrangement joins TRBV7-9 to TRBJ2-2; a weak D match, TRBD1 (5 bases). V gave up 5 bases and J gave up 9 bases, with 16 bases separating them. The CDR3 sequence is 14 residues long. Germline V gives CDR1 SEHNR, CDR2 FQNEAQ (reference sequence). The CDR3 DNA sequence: TGTGCCAGCAGCCAAACCCAGGGAACCCGGGAGCTGTTTTTT. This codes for CASSQTQGTRELFF.

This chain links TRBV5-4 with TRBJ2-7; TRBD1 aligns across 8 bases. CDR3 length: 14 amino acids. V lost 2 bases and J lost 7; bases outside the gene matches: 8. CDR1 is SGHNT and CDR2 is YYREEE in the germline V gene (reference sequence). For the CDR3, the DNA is TGTGCCAGCAGCTTCGCGCAGGGGGCTGGGGAGCAGTACTTC. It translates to CASSFAQGAGEQYF.